One and the same sample provided the 30 T cell receptor beta chains below, sequenced in a study of regulatory T cells in long-lasting Graves disease. Time point: newly diagnosed GD, antithyroid drugs for less than 3 months. Isolated PBMC RNA provided the starting material for the TCR library. Arm-PCR of CDR3 regions and iRepertoire HTBI primers were the basis on which TCR beta libraries were built. TCRdb fed the multiplex PCR reads into MiXCR, producing one record per CDR3 protein. The repertoire has 550,000 to 600,000 distinct CDR3 sequences, about 16% of them found once; the top ten carry more than 10%. The sample was also linked to a second study, of T cells in Graves' hyperthyroidism and ophthalmopathy.

This specimen was peripheral blood mononuclear cells (PBMCs), taken at new diagnosis, from a patient treated with antithyroid drugs. The origin of the receptors is a man younger than 30 with Graves disease.

The chain recombines TRBV6-1 with TRBJ2-1; TRBD1 aligns across 8 bases. Germline V gene sequence: CDR1 MNHNS, CDR2 SASEGT. V shed 6 bases and J 3 bases; nucleotides not matched to a gene: 7. The CDR3 has 15 amino acids. CDR3 sequence (DNA): TGTGCCAGCAGGTCGACAGGGGCCTTCTACAATGAGCAGTTCTTC. This encodes CASRSTGAFYNEQFF.

This clonotype was seen ten or more times. The rearrangement uses TRBV2 and TRBJ2-1; TRBD2 might be the D (6 bases). The length of the CDR3 is 13 residues. The V gene lost 6 bases and the J gene lost 0 bases, with 6 bases spanning the gap. Germline lookup yields CDR1 SNHLY and CDR2 FYNNEI. The CDR3 coding sequence is TGTGCCAGCAGGGAGGGCTCCTACAATGAGCAGTTCTTC. It encodes CASREGSYNEQFF.

A few counts support this clonotype. The chain combines TRBV6-1 with TRBJ2-3; D unclear. Germline V CDR1 and CDR2: MNHNS, SASEGT. The CDR3 covers 13 residues. The germline V and J ends were trimmed by 11 bases and 4 bases, with 16 bases remaining between them. For the CDR3, the DNA is TGTGCCGTCAATGGACCACCTCCAGATACGCAGTATTTT. Translating gives CAVNGPPPDTQYF.

This clonotype came up many times. The rearrangement joins TRBV12-3 or TRBV12-4 to TRBJ1-1; 8 nucleotides agree with TRBD1. Trimming at V came to 4 bases and at J to 2 bases, leaving 3 bases not matched to a gene. The CDR3 length is 14 residues. This CDR3 is CASSSTGGNTEAFF. Written as DNA, the CDR3 is TGTGCCAGCAGTTCCACAGGGGGAAACACTGAAGCTTTCTTT.

This clonotype was detected many times. The CDR3 bases are TGTGCCAGCAGCTTTTCTGCGCGGGCAGATACGCAGTATTTT. Translated: CASSFSARADTQYF. J is TRBJ2-3 and V is TRBV7-9; D might be TRBD2 (5 bases). Germline V gene sequence: CDR1 SEHNR, CDR2 FQNEAQ (reference sequence). CDR3 length: 14 amino acids. The ends were cut back, 3 bases at V and 4 bases at J, with 11 bases in the middle.

Many counts were recorded for this clonotype. This chain joins TRBV18 and TRBJ2-1; D unresolved. V lost 4 bases, J lost 5 bases, and 12 bases lay in between. This CDR3 contains 14 residues. CDR1 is KGHSH, CDR2 LQKENI, per germline. Here the CDR3 DNA reads TGTGCCAGCTCACAACTTTTTCAGGACAATGAGCAGTTCTTC. It codes for CASSQLFQDNEQFF.

This chain joins TRBV4-1 and TRBJ1-1; D unclear. Germline values: CDR1 MGHRA, CDR2 YSYEKL. The CDR3 sequence is 16 residues long. V was pared by 0 bases and J by 0 bases, with 11 bases between. The CDR3 region is CASSQELAGLNTEAFF. CDR3 DNA sequence: TGCGCCAGCAGCCAAGAGTTGGCAGGACTGAACACTGAAGCTTTCTTT.

This clonotype was seen many times. The chain has TRBV12-3 or TRBV12-4 and TRBJ2-1; 11 bases map to TRBD2. J was trimmed by 1 base and V by 2 bases; bases with no gene match: 22. The CDR3 loop spans 23 amino acids. For the CDR3, the DNA is TGTGCCAGCAGTTTATATGGGCGGGGACTAGCGGCCATGAAGGGGGTATCCTACAATGAGCAGTTCTTC. Translating it yields CASSLYGRGLAAMKGVSYNEQFF.

This clonotype came up many times. V gene TRBV7-3 combines with J gene TRBJ2-2; TRBD1 matches at 10 bases. The CDR3 totals 15 residues. The ends lost 3 bases at V and 3 bases at J; junction bases unmatched: 1. CDR1 and CDR2 from the germline V gene are SGHTA and FQGTGA. The CDR3 reads CASSFGTGDTGELFF. Written as DNA, the CDR3 is TGTGCCAGCAGCTTCGGGACAGGGGACACCGGGGAGCTGTTTTTT.

The V and J genes are TRBV27 and TRBJ2-5; D is possibly TRBD1 (7 bases). The CDR3 spans 16 residues. The V and J ends lost 5 bases and 6 bases respectively, with 22 bases between them. CDR1 is MNHEY and CDR2 is SMNVEV in the germline V gene (reference sequence). The chain's CDR3 is CASSPTPGRGVKTQYF. The CDR3 coding sequence is TGTGCCAGCAGTCCTACCCCTGGCAGGGGGGTAAAGACCCAGTACTTC.

At least ten counts were recorded for this clonotype. DNA for the CDR3: TGTGCCAGCAGCTTAGGGGACAGTGCCAATAACTATGGCTACACCTTC. This codes for CASSLGDSANNYGYTF. The chain carries TRBV11-2 and TRBJ1-2; 7 bases match TRBD1. The V gene's germline CDR1 is SGHAT and CDR2 FQNNGV. V lost 1 base and J lost 1; bases outside the gene matches: 6. This CDR3 has 16 residues.

This clonotype appeared many times. The rearrangement links TRBV3-1 to TRBJ2-3; 11 positions agree with TRBD2. The CDR3 is made up of 17 amino acids. Germline V gives CDR1 LGHDT, CDR2 YNNKEL (reference sequence). The ends lost 1 base at V and 3 bases at J; junction bases unmatched: 6. The CDR3 reads CASSQVLAGGWTDTQYF. The CDR3 DNA reads as TGTGCCAGCAGCCAAGTCCTAGCGGGGGGTTGGACAGATACGCAGTATTTT.

The chain links TRBV20-1 to TRBJ1-1, with 8 bases aligning to TRBD1. Germline values: CDR1 DFQATT, CDR2 SNEGSKA (reference sequence). The CDR3 covers 16 residues. V gave up 3 bases and J gave up 4 bases; unmatched junction bases: 13. Here the CDR3 reads CSASSRDRSRFTEAFF. The CDR3 DNA reads as TGCAGTGCTAGTTCCCGGGACAGGTCTAGGTTCACTGAAGCTTTCTTT.

A note on this clonotype: A read error may account for a junction end that differs from germline. The rearrangement uses TRBV28 and TRBJ1-1; TRBD1 is a possible D gene (5 bases). Germline V gives CDR1 MDHEN, CDR2 SYDVKM. The CDR3 consists of 15 residues. The CDR3 region is CASSLYPGEAAEAFF. In nucleotides, the CDR3 is TGTGCCAGCAGCTTATACCCGGGGGAGGCAGCAGAAGCTTTCTTT.

The chain carries TRBV4-1 and TRBJ1-1, with D uncertain. Trimming removed 0 bases at V and 12 bases at J, with 23 bases between. The germline gives CDR1 MGHRA, CDR2 YSYEKL. This CDR3 has 16 amino acids. CDR3 bases: TGCGCCAGCAGCCAAGATGGAGTATCGGTCGCCGCCGGGCCTTTCTTT. This sequence encodes CASSQDGVSVAAGPFF.

The chain has TRBV4-1 and TRBJ2-1; D is perhaps TRBD1 (5 bases). V shed 3 bases and J shed 0 bases, with 12 bases lying between them. From germline, CDR1 is MGHRA and CDR2 YSYEKL. The CDR3 runs to 16 residues. The DNA for the CDR3 is TGCGCCAGCAGCCAGGTGGACATTTTCTCCTACAATGAGCAGTTCTTC. Translation gives CASSQVDIFSYNEQFF.

A note on this clonotype: It is likely a read error: a sequence one base away is far more abundant. V is TRBV27 and J is TRBJ2-7; tentatively, D is TRBD1 or TRBD2 (6 bases each). Germline lookup yields CDR1 MNHEY and CDR2 SMNVEV (reference sequence). The CDR3 has 13 residues. The CDR3 sequence: CASRGGISYEQCF. In nucleotides, the CDR3 is TGTGCCAGCAGGGGGGGCATCTCCTACGAGCAGTGCTTC.

The table lists this clonotype with a few counts. The chain uses TRBV5-1 and TRBJ1-3; maybe TRBD1 (5 bases). Germline V gene sequence: CDR1 SGHRS, CDR2 YFSETQ. V lost 3 bases and J lost 4, with 14 bases in between. The CDR3 is 15 residues long. The CDR3 DNA sequence: TGCGCCAGCAGCTATGGCGGGTCAGGGGGAAACACCATATATTTT. As protein: CASSYGGSGGNTIYF.

The table lists this clonotype with many counts. The genes are TRBV6-1 and TRBJ2-7; no definite D call. The V gene lost 8 bases and the J gene lost 2 bases, with 13 bases spanning the gap. The CDR3 runs 13 residues. Germline V lookup: CDR1 MNHNS, CDR2 SASEGT. The DNA of the CDR3 is TGTGCCAGCTCGGCGGACGCACCCTACGAGCAGTACTTC. Its translation: CASSADAPYEQYF.

The table lists this clonotype with many counts. The V gene is TRBV2, the J gene TRBJ2-7, with TRBD1 matching over 7 bases. The CDR3 contains 15 residues. CDR1 is SNHLY, CDR2 FYNNEI, per germline. Trimming removed 4 bases from V and 1 base from J; junction bases left unmatched: 7. The CDR3 reads CASSAPGTASYEQYF. In DNA form, the CDR3 reads TGTGCCAGCAGTGCCCCCGGGACAGCTTCCTACGAGCAGTACTTC.

V is TRBV5-1 and J is TRBJ2-5, with D hard to call. Per the germline V gene, CDR1 is SGHRS and CDR2 is YFSETQ. The length of the CDR3 is 13 residues. V lost 2 bases and J lost 2, with 7 bases in between. CDR3 sequence (DNA): TGCGCCAGCAGCTTAGGCTGGCAAGAGACCCAGTACTTC. Translating it yields CASSLGWQETQYF. Using reference TRBV5-1 and TRBJ2-5 for the parts outside the CDR3, the full variable domain is KAGVTQTPRYLIKTRGQQVTLSCSPISGHRSVSWYQQTPGQGLQFLFEYFSETQRNKGNFPGRFSGRQFSNSRSEMNVSTLELGDSALYLCASSLGWQETQYFGPGTRLLVL.

In its sample, this clonotype was seen many times. The CDR3 DNA sequence: TGTGCCAGCAGCCAAGACAGGGAACTAGCGGGAAGCACAGATACGCAGTATTTT. Protein sequence: CASSQDRELAGSTDTQYF. The chain employs TRBV28 and TRBJ2-3, with TRBD2 matching 10 bases. The CDR3 runs 18 residues. Germline trimming cut 6 bases from V and 0 bases from J; bases unmatched to any gene: 12. Germline V gene data show CDR1 as MDHEN and CDR2 as SYDVKM.

The chain recombines TRBV6-5 with TRBJ2-3; perhaps TRBD2 as D (5 bases). Looked up from germline, CDR1 is MNHEY and CDR2 is SVGAGI. Trimming stripped 4 bases from V and 0 bases from J, with 8 bases between. This CDR3 contains 14 residues. CDR3 sequence (DNA): TGTGCCAGCAGTTTAGCGTACAGCACAGATACGCAGTATTTT. It codes for CASSLAYSTDTQYF.

CDR3 sequence: CASSYSLKTQYF. The CDR3, as DNA: TGTGCCAGCAGTTACTCTCTGAAGACCCAGTACTTC. The V and J genes are TRBV6-5 and TRBJ2-5; D remains unclear. Trimming stripped 0 bases from V and 6 bases from J, with 5 bases between. The CDR3 extends over 12 amino acids. Germline V gene data show CDR1 as MNHEY and CDR2 as SVGAGI.

With regard to this clonotype: Just one base apart from a much larger clone, this may be a read error. The chain joins TRBV5-1 to TRBJ2-7; tentatively, D is TRBD2 (5 bases). CDR1 and CDR2 (germline): SGHRS, YFSETQ. The CDR3 covers 13 residues. The CDR3 nucleotides are TGCGCCAGCAACTTGAGCGGTCGATACGAGCAGTACTTC. Protein: CASNLSGRYEQYF.

There are a few counts of this clonotype. The chain recombines TRBV20-1 with TRBJ1-5, with a weak D call TRBD1 (6 bases). This CDR3 is 15 amino acids long. The germline V gene has CDR1 DFQATT and CDR2 SNEGSKA (reference sequence). V dropped 6 bases and J dropped 0 bases, with 15 bases sitting between them. DNA for the CDR3: TGCAGTGCGGGCCCCACAGGGTTTAGCAATCAGCCCCAGCATTTT. Amino acids: CSAGPTGFSNQPQHF.

This chain uses TRBV5-5 with TRBJ2-1, with unresolved D. V lost 0 bases, J lost 6 bases, and 7 bases lay in between. CDR1 is SGHKS, CDR2 YYEKEE, per germline (reference sequence). The CDR3 runs to 13 residues. The CDR3 reads CASSLVVFNEQFF. CDR3 sequence (DNA): TGTGCCAGCAGCTTGGTGGTTTTCAATGAGCAGTTCTTC.

This clonotype was counted only a few times. The chain employs TRBV18 and TRBJ1-6; TRBD1 aligns across 7 bases. CDR1 is KGHSH and CDR2 is LQKENI in the germline V gene. The ends lost 6 bases at V and 3 bases at J; junction bases unmatched: 8. The CDR3 is 16 residues long. The CDR3 spells CASSDAGTVYNSPLHF. The CDR3 coding sequence is TGTGCCAGCTCGGACGCCGGGACAGTCTATAATTCACCCCTCCACTTT.

The chain carries TRBV5-1 and TRBJ2-7; the D call may be TRBD1 or TRBD2 (6 bases each). This CDR3 region has 15 residues. The ends were cut back, 9 bases at V and 7 bases at J, with 26 bases in the middle. Germline V lookup: CDR1 SGHRS, CDR2 YFSETQ. CDR3 DNA sequence: TGCGCCAAGCCAAGGGTGGAGGGGGTAGATCGGGAGCAGTACTTC. Translation: CAKPRVEGVDREQYF.

This clonotype was seen only a few times. The chain employs TRBV10-3 and TRBJ2-7, with 7 bases identical to TRBD1. V shed 3 bases, J shed 2 bases, and the junction held 7 bases outside the gene matches. The CDR3 covers 15 residues. Germline V lookup: CDR1 ENHRY, CDR2 SYGVKD. CDR3 DNA: TGTGCCATCAGTGAACCCGGGACAGCAACCTACGAGCAGTACTTC. Protein sequence: CAISEPGTATYEQYF.